Listed here are 7 T cell receptor beta chains from one sample, sequenced in a study of PD-1 blockade in classical Hodgkin lymphoma. Time point noted: newly diagnosed, previously untreated cHL patient sample. Libraries were prepared by immunoSEQ multiplex PCR; TCRdb keeps only in-frame clonotypes and omits some of them. The sample yields about 47,000 clones, roughly 88% seen once. Source material: peripheral blood mononuclear cells (PBMCs). The receptors stem from a human donor with classical Hodgkin lymphoma.

The rearrangement uses TRBV9 and TRBJ2-2; D ambiguous. This CDR3 has 14 residues. The germline V and J ends were trimmed by 4 bases and 4 bases, with 11 bases remaining between them. Germline V lookup: CDR1 SGDLS, CDR2 YYNGEE. The CDR3 is CASSPGNPTGELFF. CDR3 DNA: TGTGCCAGCAGCCCCGGTAATCCCACCGGGGAGCTGTTTTTT.

The V and J genes are TRBV6-5 and TRBJ2-5; D is undetermined. CDR1 is MNHEY, CDR2 SVGAGI, per germline. CDR3 length: 11 amino acids. V gave up 7 bases and J gave up 7 bases, with 10 bases separating them. Written as DNA, the CDR3 is TGTGCCAGCACCGCGGTGGGGACCCAGTACTTC. It encodes CASTAVGTQYF.

The sample holds a few counts of this clone. The chain employs TRBV5-1 and TRBJ1-2; D gene ambiguous. Deletions cut 0 bases from V and 4 bases from J, with 7 bases between. This CDR3 is built from 13 residues. Germline CDR1 reads SGHRS; CDR2 reads YFSETQ. The chain's CDR3 is CASSLGELYGYTF. The CDR3 nucleotides read TGCGCCAGCAGCTTGGGGGAACTCTATGGCTACACCTTC.

The gene calls are TRBV7-3 and TRBJ2-1; TRBD2 aligns across 11 bases. Germline CDR1 and CDR2: SGHTA and FQGTGA. This CDR3 is 16 amino acids long. V shed 4 bases and J 8 bases; nucleotides not matched to a gene: 10. The CDR3 protein is CASSSGRLAGMDEQFF. In nucleotides, the CDR3 is TGTGCCAGCAGCTCGGGACGACTAGCGGGAATGGATGAGCAGTTCTTC.

The chain uses TRBV7-3 and TRBJ2-6, with D perhaps TRBD1 (6 bases). From germline, CDR1 is SGHTA and CDR2 FQGTGA. CDR3 length: 15 amino acids. With 5 bases removed from V and 2 bases from J, the gap between germline ends came to 10 bases. CDR3 nucleotide sequence: TGTGCCAGCAGCGTACAGGGTGCTGGGGCCAACGTCCTGACTTTC. Protein: CASSVQGAGANVLTF.

There are a few counts of this clone. This chain links TRBV9 with TRBJ2-7; weak D call: TRBD1 (6 bases). CDR1 is SGDLS and CDR2 is YYNGEE in the germline V gene. The ends were cut back, 3 bases at V and 3 bases at J, with 13 bases in the middle. CDR3 size: 14 residues. The DNA of the CDR3 is TGTGCCAGCAGCGCCGAAGGGGGTGGCTACGAGCAGTACTTC. Protein product: CASSAEGGGYEQYF.

The gene calls are TRBV5-1 and TRBJ2-7, with TRBD2 identical over 13 bases. This CDR3 is 16 amino acids long. The junction had 4 bases not matched to a gene; V was cut back by 2 bases and J by 2 bases. In germline, CDR1 is SGHRS, CDR2 YFSETQ. The CDR3 loop is CASSLGTSGAPYEQYF. For the CDR3, the DNA is TGCGCCAGCAGCTTAGGGACTAGCGGGGCCCCCTACGAGCAGTACTTC.